Presented here are 23 T cell receptor beta chains from one specimen sequenced in a study of control samples from healthy donors and cancer patients (dated by TCRdb to the early 2020s). To prepare the library, the immunoSEQ multiplex PCR assay was applied. In TCRdb, the immuneACCESS table is reduced to in-frame sequences with V and J assigned. These tables do not hold every clone; where another copy was compared, an unresolved V gene accounts for under half, and the others remain unexplained. The sample table holds roughly 95,000 clones, of which approximately 90% were seen once. The biggest ten clones account for about 0.92% of the sample. Sequencing was performed on blood. Every receptor here comes from a woman in her thirties in good health.

The rearrangement joins TRBV18 to TRBJ1-2; D might be TRBD1 (5 bases). Germline V gene data show CDR1 as KGHSH and CDR2 as LQKENI. V shed 6 bases and J shed 8 bases, with 19 bases lying between them. This CDR3 spans 14 amino acids. DNA for the CDR3: TGTGCCAGCTCCCCGAGGGGCCAGGCATGGGGCTACACCTTC. It encodes CASSPRGQAWGYTF.

The chain links TRBV7-9 to TRBJ1-3; D remains ambiguous. Germline CDR1 SEHNR, CDR2 FQNEAQ (reference sequence). CDR3 length equals 15 residues. V was pared by 1 base and J by 4 bases, with 11 bases between. CDR3 DNA sequence: TGTGCCAGCAGCTTAGGAGTCACAGACGGAAACACCATATATTTT. Residues: CASSLGVTDGNTIYF. Together with reference TRBV7-9 and TRBJ1-3, the CDR3 gives the full variable domain: DTGVSQNPRHKITKRGQNVTFRCDPISEHNRLYWYRQTLGQGPEFLTYFQNEAQLEKSRLLSDRFSAERPKGSFSTLEIQRTEQGDSAMYLCASSLGVTDGNTIYFGEGSWLTVV.

The chain combines TRBV5-1 with TRBJ2-5, with 9 nucleotides matching TRBD2. Germline CDR1 reads SGHRS; CDR2 reads YFSETQ. The CDR3 is 18 amino acids. V lost 6 bases to trimming and J lost 1 base; unmatched junction nucleotides: 16. The CDR3 region has the DNA TGCGCCAGCACAAATCTGGCGGGGGGGCCTTCATCCCAAGAGACCCAGTACTTC. It specifies CASTNLAGGPSSQETQYF.

This chain connects TRBV19 to TRBJ1-2; D unresolved. This CDR3 has 15 residues. Germline loops: CDR1 LNHDA, CDR2 SQIVND (reference sequence). Trimming left V 1 base short and J 7 bases short, with 16 bases between. DNA for the CDR3: TGTGCCAGTAGTATAGTTGAAGGGAAGGAGAGTGGCTACACCTTC. Its protein is CASSIVEGKESGYTF.

The chain is built from TRBV5-1 and TRBJ2-7; TRBD2 matches at 8 bases. CDR1 is SGHRS and CDR2 is YFSETQ in the germline V gene. The CDR3 is 16 amino acids. V lost 1 base, J lost 5 bases, and 11 bases stayed unmatched. DNA of the CDR3: TGCGCCAGCAGCTTGAGCGGGGGTTCGGGTGTACACGAGCAGTACTTC. Translation gives CASSLSGGSGVHEQYF.

This clone occurred once. This chain links TRBV5-8 with TRBJ2-7; TRBD1 aligns across 9 bases. There are 15 residues in the CDR3. In germline, CDR1 is SGHTS, CDR2 YDEGEE. J was trimmed by 5 bases and V by 4 bases; bases with no gene match: 10. CDR3 in DNA: TGTGCCAGCAGCCGGAGACAGGGGGATTCCCACGAGCAGTACTTC. Protein product: CASSRRQGDSHEQYF.

This chain joins TRBV30 and TRBJ2-5; TRBD2 aligns across 9 bases. The V segment lost 5 bases and the J segment 5 bases; nucleotides outside the gene matches: 9. The CDR3 length is 14 residues. Germline V gene data show CDR1 as GTSNPN and CDR2 as SVGIG (reference sequence). DNA for the CDR3: TGTGCCTGGGGGGGTAGCGGGAGATGGGAGACCCAGTACTTC. Translated: CAWGGSGRWETQYF.

This chain uses TRBV9 with TRBJ2-1; a possible D gene is TRBD2 (6 bases). The CDR3 spans 17 residues. Germline values: CDR1 SGDLS, CDR2 YYNGEE. V was cut by 0 bases and J by 5 bases, with 18 bases left in between. The CDR3, as DNA: TGTGCCAGCAGCGTAGGGGAGTCAGGGACTTCGAACAATGAGCAGTTCTTC. It encodes CASSVGESGTSNNEQFF.

This clone appeared a single time. The gene calls are TRBV7-3 and TRBJ2-3, with 7 nucleotides matching TRBD2. The CDR3 has 14 amino acids. Germline loops: CDR1 SGHTA, CDR2 FQGTGA. V was clipped by 5 bases and J by 6 bases; unmatched bases: 8. The CDR3: CASSNEGGMDTQYF. The CDR3 nucleotides read TGTGCCAGCAGCAACGAGGGAGGGATGGATACGCAGTATTTT.

This sequence joins TRBV6-4 and TRBJ2-3, with a tentative D call TRBD2 (5 bases). Looked up from germline, CDR1 is MRHNA and CDR2 is SNTAGT. The CDR3 has 13 residues. Trimming pared 1 base from V and 7 bases from J, leaving 9 bases between. The CDR3: CASSDLLGNTQYF. CDR3 coding DNA: TGTGCCAGCAGTGACTTACTAGGCAATACGCAGTATTTT.

This chain links TRBV3-1 (or the pseudogene TRBV3-2) with TRBJ1-5; 8 bases are a match to TRBD1. Germline V gives CDR1 LGHDT, CDR2 YNNKEL (reference sequence). The length of the CDR3 is 15 residues. The V and J ends lost 3 bases and 3 bases, in that order; junction bases with no gene match: 4. CDR3 residues: CASSHGQGPNQPQHF. CDR3 nucleotides: TGTGCCAGCAGCCACGGACAGGGCCCCAATCAGCCCCAGCATTTT.

V and J are TRBV21-1 and TRBJ1-5; the DNA was not compared with TRBD1, the D call given in the table. TRBV21-1 constitutes a pseudogene. The CDR3 loop spans 13 amino acids. This CDR3 is CASSNGATPPQHF. The CDR3 region has the DNA TGTGCCAGCAGCAATGGGGCCACCCCGCCCCAGCATTTT.

The CDR3 loop reads CASSQDLLGGNGYGYTF. The CDR3 nucleotides are TGCGCCAGCAGCCAGGATTTGTTAGGAGGAAACGGGTATGGCTACACCTTC. V usage is TRBV5-1 and J usage is TRBJ1-2; D call uncertain. The V and J ends lost 4 bases and 5 bases respectively, with 24 bases between them. The germline gives CDR1 SGHRS, CDR2 YFSETQ. The CDR3 is made up of 17 amino acids.

This chain connects TRBV4-1 to TRBJ1-4; 9 bases agree with TRBD1. The germline V gene has CDR1 MGHRA and CDR2 YSYEKL. This CDR3 spans 15 amino acids. J was trimmed by 7 bases and V by 3 bases; bases with no gene match: 6. The CDR3 nucleotides are TGCGCCAGCAGCCAGGGACAGGGTCTAGGTGAAAAACTGTTTTTT. It encodes CASSQGQGLGEKLFF.

Only a few counts were recorded for this clone. The chain combines TRBV7-9 with TRBJ1-2; tentatively, D is TRBD1 (5 bases). V lost 9 bases and J lost 7, with 30 bases in between. This CDR3 comprises 17 residues. Germline CDR1 SEHNR, CDR2 FQNEAQ (reference sequence). The CDR3 is CASSSSGGAGSRSGYTF. In DNA, the CDR3 is TGTGCCAGTAGTTCCTCGGGGGGTGCAGGGAGCCGGAGTGGCTACACCTTC.

V usage is TRBV5-1 and J usage is TRBJ2-6; 8 bases are shared with TRBD2. The CDR3 extends over 17 amino acids. Germline V CDR1 and CDR2: SGHRS, YFSETQ. The V segment lost 2 bases and the J segment 4 bases; nucleotides outside the gene matches: 8. DNA of the CDR3: TGCGCCAGCAGCTTCTACGGGAGGGCGTACGGGGCCAACGTCCTGACTTTC. Its translation is CASSFYGRAYGANVLTF.

This chain links TRBV19 with TRBJ1-5; D might be TRBD1 (5 bases). With 1 base removed from V and 4 bases from J, the gap between germline ends came to 11 bases. This CDR3 comprises 15 residues. Per the germline V gene, CDR1 is LNHDA and CDR2 is SQIVND (reference sequence). The CDR3 region is CASSIVDRGNQPQHF. The CDR3 coding sequence is TGTGCCAGTAGTATAGTCGACAGAGGGAATCAGCCCCAGCATTTT. The full variable domain, rest sourced from reference TRBV19 and TRBJ1-5, is DGGITQSPKYLFRKEGQNVTLSCEQNLNHDAMYWYRQDPGQGLRLIYYSQIVNDFQKGDIAEGYSVSREKKESFPLTVTSAQKNPTAFYLCASSIVDRGNQPQHFGDGTRLSIL.

This chain joins TRBV30 and TRBJ1-5, with D possibly TRBD1 on 5 matching bases. This CDR3 is 12 amino acids long. V shed 2 bases and J shed 5 bases, with 7 bases lying between them. CDR1 and CDR2 (germline): GTSNPN, SVGIG (reference sequence). The CDR3 sequence is CAWSRQYQPQHF. CDR3 nucleotides: TGTGCCTGGAGTCGACAGTATCAGCCCCAGCATTTT.

V is TRBV29-1 and J is TRBJ2-7; TRBD2 agrees at 11 bases. The CDR3 loop spans 14 amino acids. Germline V gene data show CDR1 as SQVTM and CDR2 as ANQGSEA. With 6 bases clipped from V and 1 base from J, the junction kept 5 bases outside the gene matches. The CDR3 nucleotides read TGCAGCGTACTTAGCGGGAGGGTATCCTACGAGCAGTACTTC. This sequence encodes CSVLSGRVSYEQYF.

The rearrangement links TRBV5-1 to TRBJ2-6, with D hard to call. Trimming removed 1 base at V and 0 bases at J, with 8 bases between. Germline V gene lookup returns CDR1 SGHRS and CDR2 YFSETQ. The CDR3 length is 16 residues. CDR3 bases: TGCGCCAGCAGCTTGCAGGTGATCTCTGGGGCCAACGTCCTGACTTTC. Protein sequence: CASSLQVISGANVLTF.

The sample holds one count of this clone. The gene calls are TRBV3-1 (or the pseudogene TRBV3-2) and TRBJ2-7, with D uncertain. The CDR3 runs 13 residues. Germline CDR1 LGHDT, CDR2 YNNKEL (reference sequence). V shed 0 bases and J shed 3 bases, with 6 bases lying between them. The CDR3 DNA reads as TGTGCCAGCAGCCAAGATCGGGTCTACGAGCAGTACTTC. It is translated as CASSQDRVYEQYF.

The rearrangement uses TRBV7-9 and TRBJ1-5; D is uncertain. Trimming took off 5 bases at V and 1 base at J, with 6 bases between the two ends. This CDR3 is built from 13 residues. Germline CDR1 and CDR2: SEHNR and FQNEAQ (reference sequence). Here the CDR3 DNA reads TGTGCCAGCAGCCCGACGAGCAATCAGCCCCAGCATTTT. Protein sequence: CASSPTSNQPQHF.

The chain links TRBV6-1 to TRBJ1-1, with D possibly TRBD1 on 5 matching bases. Germline V gives CDR1 MNHNS, CDR2 SASEGT. V gave up 2 bases and J gave up 4 bases, with 14 bases separating them. This CDR3 has 15 amino acids. The CDR3 here is CASSEPGGVGTEAFF. CDR3 sequence (DNA): TGTGCCAGCAGTGAACCCGGGGGGGTGGGCACTGAAGCTTTCTTT.